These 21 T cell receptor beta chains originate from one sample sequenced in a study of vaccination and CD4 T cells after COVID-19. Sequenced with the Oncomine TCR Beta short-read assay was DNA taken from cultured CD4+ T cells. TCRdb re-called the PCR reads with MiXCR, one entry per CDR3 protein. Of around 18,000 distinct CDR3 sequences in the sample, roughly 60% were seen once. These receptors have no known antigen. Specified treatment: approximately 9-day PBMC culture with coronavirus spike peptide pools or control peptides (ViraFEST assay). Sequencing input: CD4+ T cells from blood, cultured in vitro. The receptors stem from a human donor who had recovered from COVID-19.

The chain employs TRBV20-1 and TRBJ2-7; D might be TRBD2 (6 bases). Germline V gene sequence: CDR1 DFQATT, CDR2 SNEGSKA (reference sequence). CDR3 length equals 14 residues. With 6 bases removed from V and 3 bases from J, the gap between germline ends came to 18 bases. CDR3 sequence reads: CSAGPTGVGYEQYF. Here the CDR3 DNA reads TGCAGTGCAGGGCCTACGGGAGTAGGCTACGAGCAGTACTTC.

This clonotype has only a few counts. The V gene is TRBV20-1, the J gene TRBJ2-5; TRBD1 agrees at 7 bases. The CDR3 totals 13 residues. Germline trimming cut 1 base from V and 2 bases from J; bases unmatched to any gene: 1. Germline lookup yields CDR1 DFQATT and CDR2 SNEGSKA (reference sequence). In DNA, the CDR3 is TGCAGTGCTAGAGGGGACAGACAAGAGACCCAGTACTTC. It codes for CSARGDRQETQYF.

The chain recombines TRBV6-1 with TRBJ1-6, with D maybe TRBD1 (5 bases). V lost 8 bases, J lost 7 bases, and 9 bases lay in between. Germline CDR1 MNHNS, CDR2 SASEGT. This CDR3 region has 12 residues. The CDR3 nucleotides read TGTGCCAGCTGGGGGTGGAATTCACCCCTCCACTTT. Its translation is CASWGWNSPLHF.

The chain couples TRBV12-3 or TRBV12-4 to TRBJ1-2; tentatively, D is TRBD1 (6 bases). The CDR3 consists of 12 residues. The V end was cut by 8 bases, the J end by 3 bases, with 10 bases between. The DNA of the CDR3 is TGTGCCAGCCACAGGGTCTACTATGGCTACACCTTC. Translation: CASHRVYYGYTF.

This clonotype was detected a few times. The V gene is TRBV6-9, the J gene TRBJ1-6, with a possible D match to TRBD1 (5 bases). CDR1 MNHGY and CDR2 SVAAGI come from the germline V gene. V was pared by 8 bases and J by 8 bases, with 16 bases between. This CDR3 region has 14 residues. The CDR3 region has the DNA TGTGCCAGCCACGATGGGGGTACCGATTCACCCCTCCACTTT. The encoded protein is CASHDGGTDSPLHF.

The CDR3: CAWSEGQGNSPLHF. DNA of the CDR3: TGTGCCTGGAGCGAGGGACAGGGGAATTCACCCCTCCACTTT. This rearrangement joins TRBV30 to TRBJ1-6, with 10 bases matching TRBD1. The junction had 3 bases not matched to a gene; V was cut back by 3 bases and J by 7 bases. Germline V gene lookup returns CDR1 GTSNPN and CDR2 SVGIG (reference sequence). This CDR3 contains 14 residues.

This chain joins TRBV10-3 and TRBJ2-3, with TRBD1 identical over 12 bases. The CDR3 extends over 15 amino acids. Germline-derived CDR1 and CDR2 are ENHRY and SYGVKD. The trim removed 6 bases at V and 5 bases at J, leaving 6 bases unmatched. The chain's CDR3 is CAIRGQGAQGDTQYF. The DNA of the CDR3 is TGTGCCATCAGGGGACAGGGGGCGCAAGGAGATACGCAGTATTTT.

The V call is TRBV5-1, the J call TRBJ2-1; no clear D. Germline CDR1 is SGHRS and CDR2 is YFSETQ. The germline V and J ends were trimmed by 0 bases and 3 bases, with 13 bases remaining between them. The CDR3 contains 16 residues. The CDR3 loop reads CASSLGLDGIYNEQFF. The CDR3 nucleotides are TGCGCCAGCAGCTTGGGGCTGGATGGGATCTACAATGAGCAGTTCTTC. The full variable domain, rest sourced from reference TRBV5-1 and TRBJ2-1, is KAGVTQTPRYLIKTRGQQVTLSCSPISGHRSVSWYQQTPGQGLQFLFEYFSETQRNKGNFPGRFSGRQFSNSRSEMNVSTLELGDSALYLCASSLGLDGIYNEQFFGPGTRLTVL.

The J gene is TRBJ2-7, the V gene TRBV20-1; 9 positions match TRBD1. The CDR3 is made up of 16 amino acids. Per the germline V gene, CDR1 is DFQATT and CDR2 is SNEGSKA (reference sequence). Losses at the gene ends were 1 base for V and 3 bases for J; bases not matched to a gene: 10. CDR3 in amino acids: CSARGMTGGDYYEQYF. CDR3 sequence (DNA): TGCAGTGCTAGAGGCATGACAGGGGGAGACTACTACGAGCAGTACTTC.

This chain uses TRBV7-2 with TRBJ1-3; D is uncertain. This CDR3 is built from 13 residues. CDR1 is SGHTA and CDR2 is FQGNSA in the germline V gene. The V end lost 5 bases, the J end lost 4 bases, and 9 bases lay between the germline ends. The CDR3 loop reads CASSLGGGNTIYF. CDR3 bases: TGTGCCAGCAGCCTAGGCGGGGGAAACACCATATATTTT.

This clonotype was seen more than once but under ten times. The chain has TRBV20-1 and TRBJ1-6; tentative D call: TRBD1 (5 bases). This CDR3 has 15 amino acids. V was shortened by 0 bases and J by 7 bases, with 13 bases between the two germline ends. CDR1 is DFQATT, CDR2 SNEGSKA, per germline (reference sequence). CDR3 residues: CSARDYRRGNSPLHF. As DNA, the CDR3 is TGCAGTGCTAGAGATTATAGGCGGGGGAATTCACCCCTCCACTTT.

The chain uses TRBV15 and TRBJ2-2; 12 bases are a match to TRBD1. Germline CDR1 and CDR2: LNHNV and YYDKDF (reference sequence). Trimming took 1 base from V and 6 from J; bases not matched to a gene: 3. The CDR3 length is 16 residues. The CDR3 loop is CATSRGGQGAAGELFF. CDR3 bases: TGTGCCACCAGCAGAGGGGGACAGGGGGCGGCCGGGGAGCTGTTTTTT.

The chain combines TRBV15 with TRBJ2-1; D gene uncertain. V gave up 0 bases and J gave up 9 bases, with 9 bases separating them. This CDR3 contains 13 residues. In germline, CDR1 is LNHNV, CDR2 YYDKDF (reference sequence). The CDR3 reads CATSRDRLGEQFF. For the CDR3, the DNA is TGTGCCACCAGCAGAGATCGGCTGGGTGAGCAGTTCTTC.

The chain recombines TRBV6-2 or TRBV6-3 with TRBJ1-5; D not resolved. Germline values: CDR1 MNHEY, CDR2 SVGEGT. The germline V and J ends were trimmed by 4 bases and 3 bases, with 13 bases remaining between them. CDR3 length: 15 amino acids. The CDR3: CASSSHDGYNQPQHF. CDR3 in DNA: TGTGCCAGCAGTTCGCATGACGGGTACAATCAGCCCCAGCATTTT.

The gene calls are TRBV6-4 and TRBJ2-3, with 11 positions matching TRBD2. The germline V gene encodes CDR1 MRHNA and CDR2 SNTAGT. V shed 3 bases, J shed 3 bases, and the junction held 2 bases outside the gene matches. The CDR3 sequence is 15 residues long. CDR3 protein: CASSESSGGTDTQYF. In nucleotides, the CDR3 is TGTGCCAGCAGTGAATCTAGCGGGGGGACAGATACGCAGTATTTT.

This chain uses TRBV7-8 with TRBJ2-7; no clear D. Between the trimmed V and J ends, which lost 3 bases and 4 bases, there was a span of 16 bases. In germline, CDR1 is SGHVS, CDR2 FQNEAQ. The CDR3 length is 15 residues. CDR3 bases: TGTGCCAGCAGCTTGGGCTCCTTACTCGGGTACGAGCAGTACTTC. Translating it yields CASSLGSLLGYEQYF.

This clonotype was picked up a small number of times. Here the CDR3 DNA reads TGTGCCAGCAGCCGCACGCTAGCGGGAGGGGAAGAGACCCAGTACTTC. Protein: CASSRTLAGGEETQYF. The gene calls are TRBV6-1 and TRBJ2-5; 12 bases align to TRBD2. Per the germline V gene, CDR1 is MNHNS and CDR2 is SASEGT. V shed 6 bases and J 3 bases; nucleotides not matched to a gene: 8. The CDR3 totals 16 residues.

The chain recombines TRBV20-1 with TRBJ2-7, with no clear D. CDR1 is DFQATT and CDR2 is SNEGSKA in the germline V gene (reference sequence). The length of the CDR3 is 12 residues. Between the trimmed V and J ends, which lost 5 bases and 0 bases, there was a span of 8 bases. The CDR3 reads CSAPRSSYEQYF. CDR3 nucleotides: TGCAGTGCTCCAAGAAGCTCCTACGAGCAGTACTTC.

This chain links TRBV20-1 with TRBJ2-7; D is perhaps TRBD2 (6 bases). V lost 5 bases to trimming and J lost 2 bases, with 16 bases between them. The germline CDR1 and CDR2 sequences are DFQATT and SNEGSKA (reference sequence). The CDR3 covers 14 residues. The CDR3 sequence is CSALGTGTAYEQYF. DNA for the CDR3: TGCAGTGCTTTGGGGACCGGGACTGCCTACGAGCAGTACTTC.

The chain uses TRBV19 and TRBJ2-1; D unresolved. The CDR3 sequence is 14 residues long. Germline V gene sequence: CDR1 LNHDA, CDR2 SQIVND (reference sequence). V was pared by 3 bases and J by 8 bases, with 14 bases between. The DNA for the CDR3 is TGTGCCAGTAGTATCGTCATTAGCCGCTATGAGCAGTTCTTC. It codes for CASSIVISRYEQFF.

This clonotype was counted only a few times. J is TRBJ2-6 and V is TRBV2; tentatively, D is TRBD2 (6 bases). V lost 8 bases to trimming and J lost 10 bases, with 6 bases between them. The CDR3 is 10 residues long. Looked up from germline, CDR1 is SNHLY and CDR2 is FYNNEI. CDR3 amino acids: CASGGNVLTF. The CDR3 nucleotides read TGTGCCAGCGGGGGGAACGTCCTGACTTTC.